This T cell receptor beta chain was identified during a study of T cell clonality in common variable immunodeficiency (dated by TCRdb to the mid-2010s). For sequencing input, CVID and control samples contributed equivalent amounts of genomic DNA. For every sample, a 60 bp segment covering the rearranged TCRbeta CDR3 region was amplified and then sequenced. The immunoSEQ assay, a bias-corrected multiplex PCR combined with high-throughput sequencing, was used for TCRbeta amplification. Per the authors' processing: Every unique nucleotide sequence counted as a clone and was annotated with V, D and J genes, copy number and frequency. Sequences were labeled productive if in frame, and non-productive if out of frame or containing stop codons. As previously described, clonality was calculated on the basis of Shannon's entropy. The predicted amino acid sequences of productive clones were used to derive the mean CDR3 Kyte-Doolittle hydropathy. Scaled V gene usage was hierarchically clustered using Manhattan distance and complete linkage with the R hclust function. Sharing of clones by CDR3 amino acid sequence was evaluated by resampling 12 repertoires per group over 100 rounds. The repertoires were searched for 70 published EBV-specific and some 250 published CMV-specific TCRbeta sequences. Analysis left out two CVID samples that produced under 10,000 sequences, so around 40 CVID repertoires remained. TCRdb's version of the immuneACCESS table is confined to in-frame rearrangements and falls short of the full clone set. An unresolved V gene accounts for under half of the shortfall where checked; the remainder is of unknown origin. That table is the source of V, J and clone size, and D and trimming were worked out from the DNA. For this sample the table reports around 47,000 clones, with no clone seen just once. The ten largest make up just over 2% of the sample.

There are a few counts of this clone. Its antigen is unknown. The read gets to within 3 residues of the CDR3 end, and the germline J gene fills in the rest. Most of the CVID patients and most of the healthy controls were of Caucasian heritage. Heparinized peripheral whole blood samples of about 4.5 to 8 ml were collected from each donor. Genomic DNA from adults with common variable immune deficiency (CVID) and from healthy adult controls was used for sequencing of TCRbeta CDR3 repertoires. A total of around 22 healthy adult volunteers (about 12 female and 10 or so male; age range roughly 20 to 75 years, mean age about 32) were included in the control group. To isolate peripheral blood mononuclear cells, diluted blood was subjected to density centrifugation over Hypaque 1077 or Ficoll-Paque. Genomic DNA was obtained from unsorted mononuclear cells using either Qiagen column purification or a centrifugation-based method.

Summary of the overall study and its limitations: CVID TCRbeta sequences were reported to have fewer deletions and N-nucleotide insertions and to lack highly modified clones with 13 or more V deletions. Fewer TCRbeta clones were shared among CVID subjects than among healthy controls (p < 0.0001). Even though DNA input was the same, control samples had an average of around 82,000 unique sequences each, compared with about 31,000 in CVID samples. It was noted by the authors that sequencing of the repertoires of T cell subpopulations would be needed to clarify the cause of the increased clonality in CVID. Differences among patients in the CVID cohort limited the correlations between repertoire features and clinical complications. TCRbeta clonality was higher in CVID subjects than in healthy controls (t-test p = 0.018), and the increase was most characteristic of about a third of subjects.

Counted from cysteine to phenylalanine, this CDR3 has 14 amino acids. Only the CDR3 bases that were read are kept: 33 of them, in frame from base 1. CDR1 and CDR2 are drawn from the germline V gene (reference sequence): DFQATT, SNEGSKA. At the junction V is shortened by 7 bases and J by 4 bases, with 19 bases in between. The source material was peripheral blood mononuclear cells. The chain is encoded by TRBV20-1 joined to TRBJ1-2; a weak D assignment points to TRBD1 (5 bases agree). The receptor's source is a person between 18 and 75 years old in good health. CDR3 protein: CSDRRAQGTYGYTF. The CDR3 DNA, read in part, is TGCAGTGATCGGAGGGCCCAGGGTACCTATGGC.